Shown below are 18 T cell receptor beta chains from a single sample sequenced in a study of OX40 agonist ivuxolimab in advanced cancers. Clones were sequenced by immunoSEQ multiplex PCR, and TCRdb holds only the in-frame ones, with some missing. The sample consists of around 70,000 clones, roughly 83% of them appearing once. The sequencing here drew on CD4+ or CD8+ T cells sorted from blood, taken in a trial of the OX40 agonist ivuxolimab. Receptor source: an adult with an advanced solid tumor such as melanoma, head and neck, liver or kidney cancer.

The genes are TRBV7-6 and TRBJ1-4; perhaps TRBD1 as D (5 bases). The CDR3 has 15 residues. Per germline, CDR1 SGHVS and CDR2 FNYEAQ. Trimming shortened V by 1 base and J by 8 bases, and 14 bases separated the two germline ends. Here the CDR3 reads CASSLVWGGNEKLFF. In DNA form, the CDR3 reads TGTGCCAGCAGCTTAGTGTGGGGGGGGAACGAAAAACTGTTTTTT.

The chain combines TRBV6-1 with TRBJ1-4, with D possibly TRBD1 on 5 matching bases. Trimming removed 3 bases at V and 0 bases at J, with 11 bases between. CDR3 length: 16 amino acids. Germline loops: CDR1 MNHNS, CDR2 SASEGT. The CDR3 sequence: CASSDQGAATNEKLFF. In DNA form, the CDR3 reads TGTGCCAGCAGTGACCAGGGCGCCGCAACTAATGAAAAACTGTTTTTT.

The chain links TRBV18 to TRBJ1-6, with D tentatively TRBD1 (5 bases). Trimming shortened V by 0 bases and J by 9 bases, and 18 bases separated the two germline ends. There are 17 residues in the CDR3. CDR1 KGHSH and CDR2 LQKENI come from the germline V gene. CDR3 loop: CASSPPSGPVEGSPLHF. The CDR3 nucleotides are TGTGCCAGCTCACCACCGTCGGGACCGGTAGAGGGTTCACCCCTCCACTTT.

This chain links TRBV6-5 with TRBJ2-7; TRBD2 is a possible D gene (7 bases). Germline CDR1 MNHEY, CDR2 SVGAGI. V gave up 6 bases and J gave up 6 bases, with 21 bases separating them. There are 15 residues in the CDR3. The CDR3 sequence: CASRPEGGRGGEQYF. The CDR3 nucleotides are TGTGCCAGCAGACCCGAGGGGGGGCGAGGGGGCGAGCAGTACTTC.

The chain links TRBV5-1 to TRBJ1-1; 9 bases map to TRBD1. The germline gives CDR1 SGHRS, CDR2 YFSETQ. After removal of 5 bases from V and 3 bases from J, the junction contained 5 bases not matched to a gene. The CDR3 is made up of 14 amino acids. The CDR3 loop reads CASRGTGRDTEAFF. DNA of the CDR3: TGCGCCAGCAGGGGGACAGGGCGAGACACTGAAGCTTTCTTT.

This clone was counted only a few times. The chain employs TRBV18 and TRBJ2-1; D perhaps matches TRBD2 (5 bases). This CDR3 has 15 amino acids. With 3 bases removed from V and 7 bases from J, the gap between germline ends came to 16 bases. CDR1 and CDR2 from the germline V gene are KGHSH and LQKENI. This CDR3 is CASSPKEVRENEQFF. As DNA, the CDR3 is TGTGCCAGCTCACCCAAGGAGGTGAGGGAGAATGAGCAGTTCTTC.

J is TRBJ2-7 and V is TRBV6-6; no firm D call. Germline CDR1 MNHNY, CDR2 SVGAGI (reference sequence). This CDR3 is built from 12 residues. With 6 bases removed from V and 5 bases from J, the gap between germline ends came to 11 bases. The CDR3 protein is CASSLPGNEQYF. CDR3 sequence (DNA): TGTGCCAGCAGCCTCCCCGGCAACGAGCAGTACTTC.

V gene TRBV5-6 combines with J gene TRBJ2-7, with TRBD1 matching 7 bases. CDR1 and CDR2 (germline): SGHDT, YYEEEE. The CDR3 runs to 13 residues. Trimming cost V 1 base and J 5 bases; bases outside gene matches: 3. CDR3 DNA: TGTGCCAGCAGCTTGACAGGGGTTAACGAGCAGTACTTC. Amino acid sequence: CASSLTGVNEQYF.

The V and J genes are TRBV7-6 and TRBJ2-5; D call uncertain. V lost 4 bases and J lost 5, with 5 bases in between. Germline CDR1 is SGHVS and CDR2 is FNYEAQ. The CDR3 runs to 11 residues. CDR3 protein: CASSYKETQYF. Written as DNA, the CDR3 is TGTGCCAGCAGCTATAAGGAGACCCAGTACTTC.

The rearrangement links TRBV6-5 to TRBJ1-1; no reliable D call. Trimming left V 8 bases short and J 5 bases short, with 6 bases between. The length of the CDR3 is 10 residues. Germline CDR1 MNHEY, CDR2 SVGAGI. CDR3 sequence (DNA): TGTGCCAGCGGTCGGACTGAAGCTTTCTTT. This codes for CASGRTEAFF.

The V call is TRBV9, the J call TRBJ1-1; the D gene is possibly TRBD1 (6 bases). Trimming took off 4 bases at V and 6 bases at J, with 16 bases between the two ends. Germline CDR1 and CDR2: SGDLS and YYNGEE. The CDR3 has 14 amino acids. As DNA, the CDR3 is TGTGCCAGCAGCCCACGGGGCAGGGGCGCTGAAGCTTTCTTT. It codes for CASSPRGRGAEAFF.

CDR3 loop: CASSEVWRGSKGELFF. The CDR3 DNA reads TGTGCCAGCAGTGAAGTTTGGCGGGGTTCTAAGGGGGAGCTGTTTTTT. This rearrangement joins TRBV6-1 to TRBJ2-2; the D gene is possibly TRBD2 (6 bases). Trimming left V 1 base short and J 8 bases short, with 17 bases between. CDR3 length: 16 amino acids. CDR1 and CDR2 (germline): MNHNS, SASEGT.

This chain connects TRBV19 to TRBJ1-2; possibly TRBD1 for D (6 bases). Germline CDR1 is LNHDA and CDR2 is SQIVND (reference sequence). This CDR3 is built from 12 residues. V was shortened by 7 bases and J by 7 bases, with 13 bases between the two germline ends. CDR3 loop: CASIKQGGGYTF. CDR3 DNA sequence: TGTGCCAGTATCAAACAGGGCGGTGGCTACACCTTC.

In DNA form, the CDR3 reads TGTGCCAGCAGTTACTCGATATGGGATTCGAATCAGCCCCAGCATTTT. Translated: CASSYSIWDSNQPQHF. This chain links TRBV6-5 with TRBJ1-5; no clear D gene. V was pared by 0 bases and J by 4 bases, with 13 bases between. CDR3 length: 16 amino acids. Germline CDR1 reads MNHEY; CDR2 reads SVGAGI.

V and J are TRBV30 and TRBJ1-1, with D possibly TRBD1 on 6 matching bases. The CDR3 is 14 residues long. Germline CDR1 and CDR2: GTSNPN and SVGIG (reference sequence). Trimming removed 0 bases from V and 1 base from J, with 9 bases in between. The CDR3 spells CAWSVLTGNTEAFF. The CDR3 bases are TGTGCCTGGAGTGTCCTGACAGGGAACACTGAAGCTTTCTTT.

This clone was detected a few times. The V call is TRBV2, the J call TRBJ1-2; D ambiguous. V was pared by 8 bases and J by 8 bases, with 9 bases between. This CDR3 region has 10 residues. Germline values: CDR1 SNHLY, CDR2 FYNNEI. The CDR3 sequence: CASSVGGYTF. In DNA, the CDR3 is TGTGCCAGCTCGGTCGGGGGCTACACCTTC.

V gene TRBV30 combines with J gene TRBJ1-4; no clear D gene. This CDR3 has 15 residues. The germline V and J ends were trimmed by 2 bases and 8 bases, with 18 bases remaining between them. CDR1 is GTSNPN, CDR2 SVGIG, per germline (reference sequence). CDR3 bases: TGTGCCTGGAGTTTACCGGGTCCTAGACGGGAAAAACTGTTTTTT. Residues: CAWSLPGPRREKLFF.

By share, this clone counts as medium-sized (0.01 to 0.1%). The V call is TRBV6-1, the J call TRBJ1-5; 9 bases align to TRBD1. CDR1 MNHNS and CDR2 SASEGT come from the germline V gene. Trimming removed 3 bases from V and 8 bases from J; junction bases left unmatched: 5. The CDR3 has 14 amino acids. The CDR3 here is CASSERQGGEPQHF. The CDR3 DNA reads TGTGCCAGCAGTGAGAGACAGGGGGGTGAGCCCCAGCATTTT.